Each of the 4 T cell receptor beta chains below was sequenced from the same sample in a study of T cells in localized non-small cell lung cancer. The method was immunoSEQ multiplex PCR; TCRdb's version includes in-frame clones alone and lacks a portion of them. This table holds 75,000 to 95,000 clones, less than 85% found once. The material sequenced was PBMCs, taken before any cancer treatment. Source of these receptors: a man aged 35 to 69 with stage II squamous cell lung carcinoma.

The chain employs TRBV19 and TRBJ1-1; D perhaps matches TRBD1 (5 bases). The germline V gene encodes CDR1 LNHDA and CDR2 SQIVND (reference sequence). This CDR3 spans 16 amino acids. The V gene lost 1 base and the J gene lost 6 bases, with 18 bases spanning the gap. CDR3 loop: CASSIGQGRAGPEAFF. The DNA for the CDR3 is TGTGCCAGTAGTATAGGCCAGGGCAGGGCCGGACCTGAAGCTTTCTTT.

The CDR3 spells CASSTPWGVAGTEAFF. CDR3 sequence (DNA): TGTGCCAGCAGTACCCCCTGGGGGGTCGCGGGCACTGAAGCTTTCTTT. V is TRBV28 and J is TRBJ1-1; D is possibly TRBD1 (5 bases). CDR3 length: 16 amino acids. Germline V gene data show CDR1 as MDHEN and CDR2 as SYDVKM. The V gene lost 5 bases and the J gene lost 4 bases, with 20 bases spanning the gap.

The gene calls are TRBV5-1 and TRBJ2-1, with D hard to call. With 7 bases removed from V and 10 bases from J, the gap between germline ends came to 15 bases. Germline V gives CDR1 SGHRS, CDR2 YFSETQ. The CDR3 extends over 12 amino acids. CDR3 nucleotide sequence: TGCGCCAGCCGAAGTGCTCTTCAGGAGCAGTTCTTC. Translating it yields CASRSALQEQFF. Using reference TRBV5-1 and TRBJ2-1 for the parts outside the CDR3, the full variable domain is KAGVTQTPRYLIKTRGQQVTLSCSPISGHRSVSWYQQTPGQGLQFLFEYFSETQRNKGNFPGRFSGRQFSNSRSEMNVSTLELGDSALYLCASRSALQEQFFGPGTRLTVL.

The rearrangement uses TRBV29-1 and TRBJ1-1; D might be TRBD1 (5 bases). The CDR3 totals 15 residues. V dropped 1 base and J dropped 4 bases, with 16 bases sitting between them. The germline V gene encodes CDR1 SQVTM and CDR2 ANQGSEA. For the CDR3, the DNA is TGCAGCGTTGAAGGGGACCCAAGAAAGGGCACTGAAGCTTTCTTT. Residues: CSVEGDPRKGTEAFF.